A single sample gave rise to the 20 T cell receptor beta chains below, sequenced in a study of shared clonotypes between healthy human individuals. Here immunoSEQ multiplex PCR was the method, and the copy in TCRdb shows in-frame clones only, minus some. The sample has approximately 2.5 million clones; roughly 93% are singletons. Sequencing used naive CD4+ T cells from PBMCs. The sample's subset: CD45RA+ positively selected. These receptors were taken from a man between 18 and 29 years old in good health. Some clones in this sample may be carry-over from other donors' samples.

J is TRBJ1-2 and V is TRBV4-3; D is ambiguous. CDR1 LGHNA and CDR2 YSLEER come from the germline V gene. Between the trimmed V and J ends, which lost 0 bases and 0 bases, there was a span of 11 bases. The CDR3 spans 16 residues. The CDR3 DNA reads TGCGCCAGCAGCCAAGAGGTCTCAGCCCCTAACTATGGCTACACCTTC. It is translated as CASSQEVSAPNYGYTF.

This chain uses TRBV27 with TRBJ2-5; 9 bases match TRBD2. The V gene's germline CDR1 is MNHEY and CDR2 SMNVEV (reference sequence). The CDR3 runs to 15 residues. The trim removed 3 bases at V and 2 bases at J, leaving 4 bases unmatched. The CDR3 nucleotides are TGTGCCAGCAGTTTCAGCGGGAGGTCTCAAGAGACCCAGTACTTC. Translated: CASSFSGRSQETQYF.

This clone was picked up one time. The chain's CDR3 is CASSPGGPYNEQFF. CDR3 coding DNA: TGTGCCAGCAGCCCTGGGGGACCCTACAATGAGCAGTTCTTC. The chain recombines TRBV7-8 with TRBJ2-1; D is possibly TRBD1 or TRBD2 (5 bases each). The V end was cut by 5 bases, the J end by 2 bases, with 10 bases between. CDR1 and CDR2 (germline): SGHVS, FQNEAQ. This CDR3 comprises 14 residues.

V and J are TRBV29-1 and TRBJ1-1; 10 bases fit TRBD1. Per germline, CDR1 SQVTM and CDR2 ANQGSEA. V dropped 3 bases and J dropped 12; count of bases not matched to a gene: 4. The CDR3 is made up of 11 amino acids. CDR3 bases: TGCAGCGTTGACGGGACAGGGGAAACTTTCTTT. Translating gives CSVDGTGETFF.

The CDR3: CAISGRDRARSTEAFF. In nucleotides, the CDR3 is TGTGCCATCAGTGGACGGGACAGGGCAAGGAGCACTGAAGCTTTCTTT. This sequence joins TRBV10-3 and TRBJ1-1; the match to TRBD1 covers 9 bases. This CDR3 comprises 16 residues. Germline V gene data show CDR1 as ENHRY and CDR2 as SYGVKD. J gave up 4 bases and V 4 bases, and 10 bases lay outside the gene matches.

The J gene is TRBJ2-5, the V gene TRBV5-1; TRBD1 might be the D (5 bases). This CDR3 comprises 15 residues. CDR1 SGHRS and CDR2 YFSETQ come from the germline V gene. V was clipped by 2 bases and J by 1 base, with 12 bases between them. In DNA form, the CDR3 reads TGCGCCAGCAGCTTACGGCCCAGGGCCCAAGAGACCCAGTACTTC. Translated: CASSLRPRAQETQYF.

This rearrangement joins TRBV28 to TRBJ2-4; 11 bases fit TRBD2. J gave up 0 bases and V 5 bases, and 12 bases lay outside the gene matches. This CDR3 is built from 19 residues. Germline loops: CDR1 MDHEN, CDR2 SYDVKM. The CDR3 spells CASSRPGTSGSVAKNIQYF. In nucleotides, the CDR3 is TGTGCCAGCAGTCGCCCCGGGACTAGCGGTTCAGTAGCCAAAAACATTCAGTACTTC. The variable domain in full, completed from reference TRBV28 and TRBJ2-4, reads DVKVTQSSRYLVKRTGEKVFLECVQDMDHENMFWYRQDPGLGLRLIYFSYDVKMKEKGDIPEGYSVSREKKERFSLILESASTNQTSMYLCASSRPGTSGSVAKNIQYFGAGTRLSVL.

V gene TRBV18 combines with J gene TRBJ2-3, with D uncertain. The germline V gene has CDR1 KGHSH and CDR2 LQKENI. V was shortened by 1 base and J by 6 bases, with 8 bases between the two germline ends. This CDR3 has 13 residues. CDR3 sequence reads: CASSPQQTDTQYF. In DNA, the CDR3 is TGTGCCAGCTCACCACAACAAACGGATACGCAGTATTTT.

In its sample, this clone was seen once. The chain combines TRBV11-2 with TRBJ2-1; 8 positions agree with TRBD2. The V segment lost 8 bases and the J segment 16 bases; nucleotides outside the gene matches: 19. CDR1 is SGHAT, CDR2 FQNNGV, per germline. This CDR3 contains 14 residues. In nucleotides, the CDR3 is TGTGCCAGCGCCTCCCCGAAACAGGGACTAGGGCATTTCTTC. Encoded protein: CASASPKQGLGHFF. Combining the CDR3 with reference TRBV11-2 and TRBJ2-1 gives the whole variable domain EAGVAQSPRYKIIEKRQSVAFWCNPISGHATLYWYQQILGQGPKLLIQFQNNGVVDDSQLPKDRFSAERLKGVDSTLKIQPAKLEDSAVYLCASASPKQGLGHFFGPGTRLTVL.

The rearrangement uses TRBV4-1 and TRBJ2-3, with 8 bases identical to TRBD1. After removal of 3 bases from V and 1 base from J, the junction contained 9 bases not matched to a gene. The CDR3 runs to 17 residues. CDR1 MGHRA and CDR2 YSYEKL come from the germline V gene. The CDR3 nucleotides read TGCGCCAGCAGCCAGCCACCGGGACAGGTGGGCACAGATACGCAGTATTTT. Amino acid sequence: CASSQPPGQVGTDTQYF.

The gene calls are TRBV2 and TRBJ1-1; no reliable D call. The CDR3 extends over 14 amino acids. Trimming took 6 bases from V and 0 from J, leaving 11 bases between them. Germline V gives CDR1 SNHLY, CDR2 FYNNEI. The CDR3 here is CASRLDGMNTEAFF. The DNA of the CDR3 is TGTGCCAGCAGGCTAGACGGTATGAACACTGAAGCTTTCTTT.

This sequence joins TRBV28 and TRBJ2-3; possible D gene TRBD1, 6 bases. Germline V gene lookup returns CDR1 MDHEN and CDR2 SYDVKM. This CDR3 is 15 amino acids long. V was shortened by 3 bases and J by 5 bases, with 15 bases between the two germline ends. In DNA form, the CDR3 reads TGTGCCAGCAGTTTTTCTGGCAGGGGAAGAGATACGCAGTATTTT. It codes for CASSFSGRGRDTQYF.

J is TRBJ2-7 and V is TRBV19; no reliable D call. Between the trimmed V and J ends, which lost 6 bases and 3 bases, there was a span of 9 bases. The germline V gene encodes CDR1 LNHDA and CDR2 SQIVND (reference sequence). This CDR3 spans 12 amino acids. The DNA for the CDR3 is TGTGCCAGTAGCAATGGGGTCTACGAGCAGTACTTC. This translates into CASSNGVYEQYF.

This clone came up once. The CDR3 is CASSIQTRASGTDTQYF. CDR3 nucleotides: TGTGCCAGTAGTATCCAAACCCGGGCTAGCGGGACAGATACGCAGTATTTT. The rearrangement links TRBV19 to TRBJ2-3; 8 bases agree with TRBD2. The length of the CDR3 is 17 residues. Germline V gives CDR1 LNHDA, CDR2 SQIVND (reference sequence). J lost 3 bases, V lost 3 bases, and 11 bases had no gene match.

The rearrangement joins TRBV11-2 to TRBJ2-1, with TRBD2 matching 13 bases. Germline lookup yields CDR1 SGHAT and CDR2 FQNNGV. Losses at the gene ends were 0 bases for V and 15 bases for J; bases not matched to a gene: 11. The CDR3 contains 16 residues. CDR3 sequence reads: CASSLDLALAGGYGFF. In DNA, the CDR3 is TGTGCCAGCAGCTTAGATCTCGCACTAGCGGGAGGGTATGGGTTCTTC. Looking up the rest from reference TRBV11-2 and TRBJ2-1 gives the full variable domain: EAGVAQSPRYKIIEKRQSVAFWCNPISGHATLYWYQQILGQGPKLLIQFQNNGVVDDSQLPKDRFSAERLKGVDSTLKIQPAKLEDSAVYLCASSLDLALAGGYGFFGPGTRLTVL.

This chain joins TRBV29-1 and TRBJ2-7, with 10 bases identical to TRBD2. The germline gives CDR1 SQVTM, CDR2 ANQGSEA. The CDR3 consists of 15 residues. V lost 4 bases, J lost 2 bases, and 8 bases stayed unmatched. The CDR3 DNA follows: TGCAGCGTTGGGGCTAGCGGGAGCGCCACCTACGAGCAGTACTTC. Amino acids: CSVGASGSATYEQYF.

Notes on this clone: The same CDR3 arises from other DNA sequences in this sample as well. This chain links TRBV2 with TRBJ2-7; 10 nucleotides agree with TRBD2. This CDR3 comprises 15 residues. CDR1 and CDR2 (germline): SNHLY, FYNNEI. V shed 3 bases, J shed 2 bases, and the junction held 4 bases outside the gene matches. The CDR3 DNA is TGTGCCAGCAGTGAGGTAGCGGGAGGTCCCTACGAGCAGTACTTC. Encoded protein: CASSEVAGGPYEQYF.

The CDR3 DNA sequence: TGTGCCAGCAGTCTACAGGCTGGACAGCCGCGGGGTGGCTACACCTTC. Protein: CASSLQAGQPRGGYTF. The rearrangement joins TRBV28 to TRBJ1-2, with D tentatively TRBD1 (6 bases). Trimming removed 5 bases from V and 7 bases from J, with 23 bases in between. CDR1 and CDR2 from the germline V gene are MDHEN and SYDVKM. CDR3 length equals 16 residues.

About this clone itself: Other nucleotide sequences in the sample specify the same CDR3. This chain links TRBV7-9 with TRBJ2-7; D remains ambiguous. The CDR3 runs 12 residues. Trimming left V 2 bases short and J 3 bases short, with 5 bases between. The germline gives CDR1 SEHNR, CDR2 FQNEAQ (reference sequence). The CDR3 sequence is CASSLQDYEQYF. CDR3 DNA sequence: TGTGCCAGCAGCTTACAGGACTACGAGCAGTACTTC.

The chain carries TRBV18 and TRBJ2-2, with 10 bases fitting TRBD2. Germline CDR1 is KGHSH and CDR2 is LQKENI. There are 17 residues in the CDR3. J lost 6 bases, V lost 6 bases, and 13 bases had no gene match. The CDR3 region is CASSLSPSGSFPGELFF. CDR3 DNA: TGTGCCAGCTCGCTCTCCCCTAGCGGGAGTTTTCCCGGGGAGCTGTTTTTT.